The clone carrying this T cell receptor (beta chain) was counted only a few times. Its antigen is as yet unknown. PCR was performed using 60 Vbeta and 13 Jbeta primers. This table comes from immunoSEQ multiplex PCR, and its TCRdb copy is limited to in-frame clones, with some not included. The sample gives roughly 100,000 clones, almost 80% of which show up once; around 6.1% is in the top ten. The data were obtained in a study of cytomegalovirus exposure and HLA in healthy donors. General study findings and limits: Most likely, a cluster of highly shared sequence variants arose as a sequencing artifact. Previously analyzed data showed that most TCR beta V segments were productive at a frequency of about 87% or about 30%.

Unrecorded immune exposure was likely among donors, who were nominally healthy when sampled. This sequence was found in a man between 60 and 75 years old in good health and CMV-seropositive. The sequenced sample was PBMCs.

The CDR3 DNA reads as TGCGCCAGCAGTGGCGGACAGGTAGACAATGAGCAGTTCTTC. Amino acids: CASSGGQVDNEQFF. The chain links TRBV10-1 to TRBJ2-1; TRBD1 matches 7 bases. This CDR3 comprises 14 residues. Germline lookup yields CDR1 WNHNN and CDR2 SYGVQD (reference sequence). Trimming cost V 4 bases and J 5 bases; bases outside gene matches: 5.